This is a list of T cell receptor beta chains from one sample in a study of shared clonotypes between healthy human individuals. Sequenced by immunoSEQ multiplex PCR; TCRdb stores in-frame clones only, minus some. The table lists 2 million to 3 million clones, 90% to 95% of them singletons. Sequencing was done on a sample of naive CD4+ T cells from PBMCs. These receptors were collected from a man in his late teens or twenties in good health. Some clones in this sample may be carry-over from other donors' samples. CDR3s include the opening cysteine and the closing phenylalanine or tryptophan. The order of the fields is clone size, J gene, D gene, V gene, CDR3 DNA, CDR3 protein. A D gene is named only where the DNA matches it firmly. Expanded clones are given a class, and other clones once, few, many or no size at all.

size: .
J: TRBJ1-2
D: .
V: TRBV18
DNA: TGTGCCAGCTCACCACCGGGACCGCTGGCCGGCTACACCTTC
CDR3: CASSPPGPLAGYTF

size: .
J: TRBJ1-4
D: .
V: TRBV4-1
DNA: TGCGCCAGCAGCCAAGGACCCAATGAAAAACTGTTTTTT
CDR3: CASSQGPNEKLFF

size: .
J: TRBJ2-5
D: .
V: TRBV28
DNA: TGTGCCAGCAGCTCCTACCCGCGGCTTACCCAAGAGACCCAGTACTTC
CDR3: CASSSYPRLTQETQYF

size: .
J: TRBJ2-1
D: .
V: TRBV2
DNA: TGTGCCAGCAGTGAAGCCCAAGGGGGCTCCTACAATGAGCAGTTCTTC
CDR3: CASSEAQGGSYNEQFF

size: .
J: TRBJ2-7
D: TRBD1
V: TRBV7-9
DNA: TGTGCCAGCAGCCAATCGGACAGGGCGTCCTACGAGCAGTACTTC
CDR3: CASSQSDRASYEQYF

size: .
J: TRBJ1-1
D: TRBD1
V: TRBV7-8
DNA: TGTGCCAGCAGCTTAAGGACAGGCCCTCTGAACACTGAAGCTTTCTTT
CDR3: CASSLRTGPLNTEAFF

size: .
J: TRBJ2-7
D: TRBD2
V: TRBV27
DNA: TGTGCCAGCAGCCGCGATGGACTAGCAAACGAGCAGTACTTC
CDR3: CASSRDGLANEQYF

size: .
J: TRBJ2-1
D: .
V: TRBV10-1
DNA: TGCGCCAGCAGTGAGGGGCCCCCCTCTAGCAGACGCTCCTACAATGAGCAGTTCTTC
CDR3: CASSEGPPSSRRSYNEQFF

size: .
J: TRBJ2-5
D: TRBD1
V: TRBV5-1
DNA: TGCGCCAGCAGCCCCCCGAGGGACAGAGAGACCCAGTACTTC
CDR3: CASSPPRDRETQYF

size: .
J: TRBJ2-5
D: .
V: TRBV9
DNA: TGTGCCAGCAGCGTAGAGGGCCGGGACCAAGAGACCCAGTACTTC
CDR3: CASSVEGRDQETQYF

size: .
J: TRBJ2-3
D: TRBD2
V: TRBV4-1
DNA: TGCGCCAGCAGCCGTCTCTTAGCGGGAGAGGGTTCAGATACGCAGTATTTT
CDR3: CASSRLLAGEGSDTQYF

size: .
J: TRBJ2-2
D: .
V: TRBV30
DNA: TGTGCCTGGAGTGTGCGAGCGAACACCGGGGAGCTGTTTTTT
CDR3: CAWSVRANTGELFF

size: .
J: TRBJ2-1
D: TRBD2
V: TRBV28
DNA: TGTGCCAGCCATCGGGGGGGGGACCCCCCTGTGAATGAGCAGTTCTTC
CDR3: CASHRGGDPPVNEQFF

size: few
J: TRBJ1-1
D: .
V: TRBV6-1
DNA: TGTGCCAGCAGGGGGCCGGGACAACTGAACACTGAAGCTTTCTTT
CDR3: CASRGPGQLNTEAFF

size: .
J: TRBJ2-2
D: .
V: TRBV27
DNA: TGTGCCAGCAGTACCTCCGTGACGGCCGGGGAGCTGTTTTTT
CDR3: CASSTSVTAGELFF

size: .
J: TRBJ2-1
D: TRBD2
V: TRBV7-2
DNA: TGTGCCAGCAGCTTTAGCGGGAGCACCTACAATGAGCAGTTCTTC
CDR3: CASSFSGSTYNEQFF

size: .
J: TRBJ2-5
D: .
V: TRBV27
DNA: TGTGCCACCTCGTCAATGCGGGACGGAGAGACCCAGTACTTC
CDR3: CATSSMRDGETQYF

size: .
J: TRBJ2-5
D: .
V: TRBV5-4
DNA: TGTGCCAGCAGTTACGGACAGCCCCAAGAGACCCAGTACTTC
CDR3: CASSYGQPQETQYF

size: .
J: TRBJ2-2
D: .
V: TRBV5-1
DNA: TGCGCCAGTCAGACAGGACCGAACACCGGGGAGCTGTTTTTT
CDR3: CASQTGPNTGELFF

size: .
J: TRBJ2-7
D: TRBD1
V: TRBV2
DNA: TGTGCCAGCAGTGAGGGGACAGGGTACTACGAGCAGTACTTC
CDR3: CASSEGTGYYEQYF

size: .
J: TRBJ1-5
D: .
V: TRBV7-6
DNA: TGTGCCAGCAGCTTAGGACAGGAGACGGGGCAGCCCCAGCATTTT
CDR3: CASSLGQETGQPQHF

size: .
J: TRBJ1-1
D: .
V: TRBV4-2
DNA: TGTGCCAGCAGCCAAGCTGGTAGGGCAGCGAACACTGAAGCTTTCTTT
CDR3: CASSQAGRAANTEAFF

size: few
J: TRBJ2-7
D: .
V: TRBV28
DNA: TGTGCCAGCATTGGGCCGTACGAGCAGTACTTC
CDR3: CASIGPYEQYF

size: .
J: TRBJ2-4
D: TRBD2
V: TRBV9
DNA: TGTGCCAGCAGCCCCTGGGGGGGACTAGCCAAAAACATTCAGTACTTC
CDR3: CASSPWGGLAKNIQYF

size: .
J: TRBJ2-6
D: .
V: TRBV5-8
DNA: TGTGCCAGCAGCTTGATGTTCTGGGCTGGGGCCAACGTCCTGACTTTC
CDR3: CASSLMFWAGANVLTF

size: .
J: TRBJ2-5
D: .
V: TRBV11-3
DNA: TGTGCCAGCAGCCCTGACGGGAAGACCCAGTACTTC
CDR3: CASSPDGKTQYF

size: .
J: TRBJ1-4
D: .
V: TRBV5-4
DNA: TGTGCCAGCAGCTTGACAGGGAATAATGAAAAACTGTTTTTT
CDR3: CASSLTGNNEKLFF

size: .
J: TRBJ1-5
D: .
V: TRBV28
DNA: TGTGCCAGCAGCGCCCCCACAGGGATTCAGCCCCAGCATTTT
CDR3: CASSAPTGIQPQHF

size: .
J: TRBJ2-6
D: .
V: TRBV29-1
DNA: TGCAGCGCCGGCCGGGCCGGGGCCAACGTCCTGACTTTC
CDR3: CSAGRAGANVLTF

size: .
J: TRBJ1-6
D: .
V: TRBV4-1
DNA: TGCGCCAGCAGCTACGGACAGAATAATTCACCCCTCCACTTT
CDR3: CASSYGQNNSPLHF

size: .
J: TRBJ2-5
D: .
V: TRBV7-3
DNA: TGTGCCAGCAGCTTAACAGGGAATCTGGAGACCCAGTACTTC
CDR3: CASSLTGNLETQYF

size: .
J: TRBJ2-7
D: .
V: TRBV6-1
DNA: TGTGCCAGCAGTGTTTTTCTAGCCCAAAACTACGAGCAGTACTTC
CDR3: CASSVFLAQNYEQYF